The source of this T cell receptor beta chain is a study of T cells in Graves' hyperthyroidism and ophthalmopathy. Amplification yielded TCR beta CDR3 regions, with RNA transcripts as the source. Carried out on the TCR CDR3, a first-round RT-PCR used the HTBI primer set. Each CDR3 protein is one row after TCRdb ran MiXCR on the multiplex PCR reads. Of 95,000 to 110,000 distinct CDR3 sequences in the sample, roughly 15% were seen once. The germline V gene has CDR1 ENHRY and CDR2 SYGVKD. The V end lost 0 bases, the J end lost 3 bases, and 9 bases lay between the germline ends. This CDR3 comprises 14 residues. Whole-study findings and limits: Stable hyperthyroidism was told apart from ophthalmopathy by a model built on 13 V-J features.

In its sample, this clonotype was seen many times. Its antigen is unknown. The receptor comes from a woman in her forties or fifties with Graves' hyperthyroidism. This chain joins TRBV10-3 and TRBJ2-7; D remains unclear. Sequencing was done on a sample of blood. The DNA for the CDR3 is TGTGCCATCAGTGAGTCAGTTAGCAACTACGAGCAGTACTTC. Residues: CAISESVSNYEQYF.